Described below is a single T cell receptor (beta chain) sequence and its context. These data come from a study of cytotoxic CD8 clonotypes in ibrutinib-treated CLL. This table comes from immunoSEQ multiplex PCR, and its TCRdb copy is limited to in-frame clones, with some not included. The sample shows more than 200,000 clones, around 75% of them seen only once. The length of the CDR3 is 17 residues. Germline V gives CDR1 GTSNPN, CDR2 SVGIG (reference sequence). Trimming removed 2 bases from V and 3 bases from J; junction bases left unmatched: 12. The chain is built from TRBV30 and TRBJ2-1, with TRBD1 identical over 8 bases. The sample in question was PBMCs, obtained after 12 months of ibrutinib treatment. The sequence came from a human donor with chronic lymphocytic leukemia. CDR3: CAWSLFPAGGIYNEQFF. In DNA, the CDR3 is TGTGCCTGGAGTCTATTTCCGGCAGGGGGCATCTACAATGAGCAGTTCTTC. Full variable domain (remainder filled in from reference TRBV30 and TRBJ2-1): SQTIHQWPATLVQPVGSPLSLECTVEGTSNPNLYWYRQAAGRGLQLLFYSVGIGQISSEVPQNLSASRPQDRQFILSSKKLLLSDSGFYLCAWSLFPAGGIYNEQFFGPGTRLTVL.